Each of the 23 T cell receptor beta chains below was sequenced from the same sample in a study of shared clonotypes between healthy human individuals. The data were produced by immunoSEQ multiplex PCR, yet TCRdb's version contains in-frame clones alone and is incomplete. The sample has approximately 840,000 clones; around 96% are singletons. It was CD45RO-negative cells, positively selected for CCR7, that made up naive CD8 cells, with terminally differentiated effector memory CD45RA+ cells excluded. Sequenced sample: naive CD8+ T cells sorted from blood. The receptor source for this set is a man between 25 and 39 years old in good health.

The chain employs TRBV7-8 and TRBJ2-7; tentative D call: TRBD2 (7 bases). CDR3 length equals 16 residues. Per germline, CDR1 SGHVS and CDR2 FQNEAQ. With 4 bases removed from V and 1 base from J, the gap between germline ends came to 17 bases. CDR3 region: CASSSRSGGISYEQYF. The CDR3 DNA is TGTGCCAGCAGCTCGCGCTCGGGGGGCATTTCCTACGAGCAGTACTTC.

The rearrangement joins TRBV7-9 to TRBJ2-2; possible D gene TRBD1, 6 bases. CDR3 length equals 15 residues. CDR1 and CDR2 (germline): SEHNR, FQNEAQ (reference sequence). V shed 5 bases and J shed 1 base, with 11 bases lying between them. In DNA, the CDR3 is TGTGCCAGCAGCCCACGGGACAAGAACACCGGGGAGCTGTTTTTT. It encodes CASSPRDKNTGELFF.

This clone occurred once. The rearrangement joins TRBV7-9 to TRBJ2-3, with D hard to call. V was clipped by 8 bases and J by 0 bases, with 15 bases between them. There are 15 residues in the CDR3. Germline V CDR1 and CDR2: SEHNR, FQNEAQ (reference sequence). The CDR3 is CASSGTETSTDTQYF. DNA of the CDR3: TGTGCCAGCTCCGGCACGGAAACTAGCACAGATACGCAGTATTTT.

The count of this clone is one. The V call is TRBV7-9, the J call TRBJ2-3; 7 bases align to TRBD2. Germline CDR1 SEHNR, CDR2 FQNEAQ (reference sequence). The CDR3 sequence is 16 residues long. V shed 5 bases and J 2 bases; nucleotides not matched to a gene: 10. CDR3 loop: CASSARLADHTDTQYF. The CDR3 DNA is TGTGCCAGCAGCGCCCGCCTAGCGGACCACACAGATACGCAGTATTTT.

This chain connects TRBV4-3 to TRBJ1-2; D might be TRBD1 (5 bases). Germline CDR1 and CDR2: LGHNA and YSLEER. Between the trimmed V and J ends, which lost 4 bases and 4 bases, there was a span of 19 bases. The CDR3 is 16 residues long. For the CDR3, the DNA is TGCGCCAGCAGCCCGGGACGGGCGGGTTTAGGCTATGGCTACACCTTC. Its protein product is CASSPGRAGLGYGYTF.

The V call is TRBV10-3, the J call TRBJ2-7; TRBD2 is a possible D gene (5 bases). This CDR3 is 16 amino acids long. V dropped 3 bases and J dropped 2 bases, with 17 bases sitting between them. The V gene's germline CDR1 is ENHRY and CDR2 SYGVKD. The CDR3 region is CAISEVSGRRTYEQYF. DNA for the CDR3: TGTGCCATCAGTGAAGTAAGTGGGAGAAGAACCTACGAGCAGTACTTC.

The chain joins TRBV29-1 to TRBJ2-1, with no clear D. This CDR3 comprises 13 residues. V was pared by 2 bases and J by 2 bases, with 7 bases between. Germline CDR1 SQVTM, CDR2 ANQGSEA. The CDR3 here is CSVEKATYNEQFF. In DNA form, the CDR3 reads TGCAGCGTTGAAAAGGCTACCTACAATGAGCAGTTCTTC.

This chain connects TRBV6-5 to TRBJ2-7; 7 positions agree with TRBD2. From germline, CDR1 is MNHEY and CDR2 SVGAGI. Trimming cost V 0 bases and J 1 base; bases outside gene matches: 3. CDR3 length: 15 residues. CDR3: CASSYSIGGSYEQYF. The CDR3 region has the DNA TGTGCCAGCAGTTACTCAATCGGGGGGTCCTACGAGCAGTACTTC.

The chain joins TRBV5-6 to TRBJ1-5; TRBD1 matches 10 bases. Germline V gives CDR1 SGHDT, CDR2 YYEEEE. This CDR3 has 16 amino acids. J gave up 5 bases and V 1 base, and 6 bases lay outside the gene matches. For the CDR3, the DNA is TGTGCCAGCAGCTTGTGGGGACAGGGGTCCGATCAGCCCCAGCATTTT. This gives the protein CASSLWGQGSDQPQHF.

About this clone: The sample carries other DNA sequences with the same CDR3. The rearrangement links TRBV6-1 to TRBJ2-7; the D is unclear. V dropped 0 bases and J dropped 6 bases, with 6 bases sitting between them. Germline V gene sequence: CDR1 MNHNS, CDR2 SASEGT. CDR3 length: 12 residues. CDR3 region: CASSEAGGEQYF. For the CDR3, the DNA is TGTGCCAGCAGTGAAGCAGGCGGCGAGCAGTACTTC.

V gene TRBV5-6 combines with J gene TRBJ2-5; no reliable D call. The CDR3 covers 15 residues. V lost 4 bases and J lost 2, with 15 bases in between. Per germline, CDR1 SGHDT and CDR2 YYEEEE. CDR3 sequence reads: CASSQVGSTQETQYF. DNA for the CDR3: TGTGCCAGCAGCCAGGTAGGAAGTACTCAAGAGACCCAGTACTTC.

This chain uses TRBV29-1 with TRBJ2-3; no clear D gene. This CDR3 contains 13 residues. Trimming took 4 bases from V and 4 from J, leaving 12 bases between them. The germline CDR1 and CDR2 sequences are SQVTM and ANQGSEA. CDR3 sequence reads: CSVVQAFPDTQYF. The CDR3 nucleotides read TGCAGCGTTGTTCAAGCGTTCCCAGATACGCAGTATTTT.

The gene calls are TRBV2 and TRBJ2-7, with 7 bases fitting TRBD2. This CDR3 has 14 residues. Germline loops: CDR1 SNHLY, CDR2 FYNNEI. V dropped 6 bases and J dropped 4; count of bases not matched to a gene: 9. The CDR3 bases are TGTGCCAGCAGCCCCCCCGCGGGGGAGTACGAGCAGTACTTC. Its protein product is CASSPPAGEYEQYF.

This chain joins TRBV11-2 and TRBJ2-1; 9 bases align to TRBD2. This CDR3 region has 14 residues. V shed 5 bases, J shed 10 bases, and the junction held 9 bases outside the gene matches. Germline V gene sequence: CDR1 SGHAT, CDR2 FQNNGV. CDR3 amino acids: CASSGGTSLREQFF. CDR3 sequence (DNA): TGTGCCAGCAGCGGAGGGACTAGCCTACGCGAGCAGTTCTTC.

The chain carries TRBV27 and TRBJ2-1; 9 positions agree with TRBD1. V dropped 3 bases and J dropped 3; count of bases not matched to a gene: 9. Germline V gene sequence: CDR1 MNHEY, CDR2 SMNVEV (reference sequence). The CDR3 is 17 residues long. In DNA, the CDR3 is TGTGCCAGCAGTTTGGTCGGGACAGGGCTTTACTACAATGAGCAGTTCTTC. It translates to CASSLVGTGLYYNEQFF.

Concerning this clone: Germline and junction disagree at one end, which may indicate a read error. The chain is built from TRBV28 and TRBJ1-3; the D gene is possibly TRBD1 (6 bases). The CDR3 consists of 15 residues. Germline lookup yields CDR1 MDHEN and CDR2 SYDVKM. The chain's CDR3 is CASGLGHDSGNTIYF. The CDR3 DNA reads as TGTGCCAGCGGTTTGGGACATGACTCTGGAAACACCATATATTTT.

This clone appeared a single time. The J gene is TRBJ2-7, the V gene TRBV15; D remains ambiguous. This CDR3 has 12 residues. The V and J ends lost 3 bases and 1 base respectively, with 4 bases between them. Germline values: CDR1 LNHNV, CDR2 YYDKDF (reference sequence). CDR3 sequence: CATSSLSYEQYF. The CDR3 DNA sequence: TGTGCCACCAGCAGCCTATCCTACGAGCAGTACTTC.

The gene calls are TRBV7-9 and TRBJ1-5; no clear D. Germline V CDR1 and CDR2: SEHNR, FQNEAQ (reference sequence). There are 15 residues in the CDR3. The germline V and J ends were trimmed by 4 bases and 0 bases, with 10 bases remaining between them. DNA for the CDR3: TGTGCCAGCAGCTCCGACATGGATAGCAATCAGCCCCAGCATTTT. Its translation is CASSSDMDSNQPQHF.

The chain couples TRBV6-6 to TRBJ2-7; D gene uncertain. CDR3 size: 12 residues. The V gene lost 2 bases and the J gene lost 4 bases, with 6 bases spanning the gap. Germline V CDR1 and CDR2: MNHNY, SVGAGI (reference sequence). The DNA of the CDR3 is TGTGCCAGCAGTTACCGTGGTTACGAGCAGTACTTC. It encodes CASSYRGYEQYF.

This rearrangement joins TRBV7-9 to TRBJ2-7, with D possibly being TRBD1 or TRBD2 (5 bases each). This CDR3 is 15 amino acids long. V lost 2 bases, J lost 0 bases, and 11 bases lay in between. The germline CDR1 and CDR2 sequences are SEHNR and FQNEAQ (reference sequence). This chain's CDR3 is CASSLPRDGSYEQYF. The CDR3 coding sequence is TGTGCCAGCAGCTTACCCCGGGACGGCTCCTACGAGCAGTACTTC.

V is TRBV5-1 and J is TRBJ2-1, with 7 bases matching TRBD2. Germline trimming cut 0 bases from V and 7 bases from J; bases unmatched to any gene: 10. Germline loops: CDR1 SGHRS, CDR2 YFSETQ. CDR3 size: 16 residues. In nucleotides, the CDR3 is TGCGCCAGCAGCTTGGTTCCTGGGCTAGCGGTGAATGAGCAGTTCTTC. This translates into CASSLVPGLAVNEQFF.

In nucleotides, the CDR3 is TGTGCCAGCGGCCCGGCGGCCTACACAGATACGCAGTATTTT. This translates into CASGPAAYTDTQYF. V and J are TRBV27 and TRBJ2-3; no definite D call. This CDR3 has 14 residues. Trimming stripped 8 bases from V and 2 bases from J, with 14 bases between. CDR1 MNHEY and CDR2 SMNVEV come from the germline V gene (reference sequence).

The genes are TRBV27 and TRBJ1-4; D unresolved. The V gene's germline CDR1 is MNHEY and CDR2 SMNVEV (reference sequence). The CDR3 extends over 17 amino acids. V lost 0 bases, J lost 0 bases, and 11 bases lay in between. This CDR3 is CASSLSLISATNEKLFF. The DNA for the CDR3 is TGTGCCAGCAGTTTATCCCTAATTTCTGCAACTAATGAAAAACTGTTTTTT.